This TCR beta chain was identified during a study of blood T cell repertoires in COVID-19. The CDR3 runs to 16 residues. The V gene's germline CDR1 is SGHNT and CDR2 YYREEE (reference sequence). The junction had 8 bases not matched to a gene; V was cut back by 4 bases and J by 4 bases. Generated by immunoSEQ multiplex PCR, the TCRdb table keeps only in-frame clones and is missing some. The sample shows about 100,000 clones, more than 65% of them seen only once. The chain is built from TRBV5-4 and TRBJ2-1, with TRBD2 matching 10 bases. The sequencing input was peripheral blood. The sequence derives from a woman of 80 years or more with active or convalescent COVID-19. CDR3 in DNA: TGTGCCAGCAGCCCTAGGGGAGCGGGAGGGTACAATGAGCAGTTCTTC. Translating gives CASSPRGAGGYNEQFF.